This T cell receptor (beta chain) stems from a study of shared clonotypes between healthy human individuals. General study results and limits: Between a few donors, naive CD4 clonotypes were shared at a level of around 5.1%. What naive subsets generally showed was a larger estimated richness than memory subsets showed. The expectation was that sequencing depth would affect clonotype sharing among donors.

The germline gives CDR1 SNHLY, CDR2 FYNNEI. CDR3 length: 14 residues. V lost 6 bases to trimming and J lost 2 bases; unmatched junction nucleotides: 3. Genomic DNA of every subset was divided equally among multiple immunoSEQ plates. Here immunoSEQ multiplex PCR was the method, and the copy in TCRdb shows in-frame clones only, minus some. The sample has 730,000 or so clones; approximately 79% are singletons. This clone has a handful of counts. Its specificity is not known. The specimen sequenced was memory CD4+ T cells sorted from blood. The subset: CD45RA-negative fraction. The chain joins TRBV2 to TRBJ1-3; 8 positions agree with TRBD1. This sequence originates from a woman in her thirties in good health. In nucleotides, the CDR3 is TGTGCCAGCAGCAGGACAGGGACTGGAAACACCATATATTTT. This sequence encodes CASSRTGTGNTIYF.